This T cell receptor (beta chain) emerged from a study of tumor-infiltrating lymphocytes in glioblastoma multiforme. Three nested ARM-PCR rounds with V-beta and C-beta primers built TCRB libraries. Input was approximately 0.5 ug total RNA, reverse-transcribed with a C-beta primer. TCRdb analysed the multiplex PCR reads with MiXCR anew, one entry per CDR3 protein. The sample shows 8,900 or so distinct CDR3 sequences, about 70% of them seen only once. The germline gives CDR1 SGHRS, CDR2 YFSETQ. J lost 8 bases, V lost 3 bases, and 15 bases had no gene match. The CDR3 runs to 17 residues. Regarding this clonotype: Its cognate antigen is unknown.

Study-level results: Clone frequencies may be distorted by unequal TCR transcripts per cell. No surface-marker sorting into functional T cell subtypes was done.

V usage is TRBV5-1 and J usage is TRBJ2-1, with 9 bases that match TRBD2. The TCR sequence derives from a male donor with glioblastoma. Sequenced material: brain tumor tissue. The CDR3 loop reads CASSSGRAGGPGHEQFF. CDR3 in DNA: TGCGCCAGCAGCTCTGGGCGAGCGGGAGGCCCCGGCCATGAGCAGTTCTTC.